This TCR beta chain originates from a study of cytomegalovirus exposure and HLA in healthy donors. Trimming at V came to 4 bases and at J to 3 bases, leaving 8 bases not matched to a gene. This CDR3 region has 16 residues. Germline CDR1 and CDR2: SGHTA and FQGNSA. The study ran its PCR with 60 Vbeta and 13 Jbeta primers. The table came from immunoSEQ multiplex PCR; TCRdb's copy has only in-frame clones and leaves some out. The sample contains around 130,000 clones, 77% of which appear only once. Sequencing used PBMCs. The chain couples TRBV7-2 to TRBJ1-1; 10 positions match TRBD1. This clonotype was sampled from a man aged 18 to 29 in good health and CMV-seropositive. In DNA form, the CDR3 reads TGTGCCAGCAGCTCGAGACCCGGGACAGGGGACACTGAAGCTTTCTTT. The encoded protein is CASSSRPGTGDTEAFF.